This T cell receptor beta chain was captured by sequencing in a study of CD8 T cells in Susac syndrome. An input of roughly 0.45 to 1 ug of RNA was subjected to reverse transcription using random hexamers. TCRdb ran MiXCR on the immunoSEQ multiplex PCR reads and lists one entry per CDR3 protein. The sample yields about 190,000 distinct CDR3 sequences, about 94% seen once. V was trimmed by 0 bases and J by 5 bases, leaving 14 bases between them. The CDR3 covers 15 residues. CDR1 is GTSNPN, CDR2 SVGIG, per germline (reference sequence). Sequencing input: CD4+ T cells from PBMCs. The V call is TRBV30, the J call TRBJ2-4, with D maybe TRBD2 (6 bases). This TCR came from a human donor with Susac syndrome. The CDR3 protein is CAWSVRGLPENIQYF. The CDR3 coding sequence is TGTGCCTGGAGTGTAAGGGGACTTCCCGAAAACATTCAGTACTTC.